There are many counts of the clone carrying this T cell receptor beta chain. The data were taken from a study of response to subunit inactivated influenza vaccine. TCRdb independently ran MiXCR on the RT-PCR reads; one entry per CDR3 protein. The sample consists of about 570,000 distinct CDR3 sequences, about 11% of them appearing once. V lost 7 bases and J 3 bases, leaving 11 bases between the germline ends. The CDR3 length is 13 residues. This sample was also put to use in a study of T cells expressing NK-cell markers. That paper states: 5'RACE template switching with UMIs produced the TCR beta cDNA. The TCR beta repertoires were obtained from sorted CD3+CD56+NKG2C+, CD3+CD56+NKG2C- and CD3+CD56-NKG2C+ T cells. An anti-gamma-delta TCR antibody was added in several experiments. It restricted sorting to alpha-beta TCR-expressing T cells. As a fraction of CD8+ T cells, dominant NKG2C+ clonotypes reached roughly 1.0-8% in six donors.

The source is a man aged 45-65 years who received an inactivated influenza vaccine. The gene calls are TRBV12-3 or TRBV12-4 and TRBJ2-3, with a possible D match to TRBD1 (6 bases). Sequenced here: PBMCs from blood, sampled on the day of vaccination. The CDR3 coding sequence is TGTGCCAGCACAGGGGCGAGGACAGATACGCAGTATTTT. This translates into CASTGARTDTQYF.